This T cell receptor (beta chain) was obtained from a study of cytomegalovirus exposure and HLA in healthy donors. General observations from the study: Later work found most CMV-associated TCR beta chains apparently HLA-restricted.

The PCR used 60 Vbeta and 13 Jbeta primers. This table comes from immunoSEQ multiplex PCR, and its TCRdb copy is limited to in-frame clones, with some not included. The profile shows 200,000 to 250,000 clones, 82% of them singletons. In the case of this clone: What it recognizes is unknown.

Sequenced: PBMCs. The origin of this receptor is a woman between 40 and 55 years old in good health and CMV-seronegative.

DNA for the CDR3: TGTGCCAGCCAGAGGACGGGGAATCAGCCCCAGCATTTT. Protein sequence: CASQRTGNQPQHF. The chain couples TRBV28 to TRBJ1-5; D gene unclear. The CDR3 is made up of 13 amino acids. Deletions cut 8 bases from V and 4 bases from J, with 12 bases between. CDR1 and CDR2 (germline): MDHEN, SYDVKM.